This T cell receptor (beta chain) was captured in a study of shared clonotypes between healthy human individuals. Study-wide background: The donors, a couple of women and a few men, were aged 18 to 49.

Sequencing used immunoSEQ multiplex PCR; TCRdb keeps in-frame clones, though not all of them. The repertoire holds about 2.4 million clones, with 80% to 95% as singletons. Germline V lookup: CDR1 MDHEN, CDR2 SYDVKM. V dropped 5 bases and J dropped 2 bases, with 7 bases sitting between them. There are 13 residues in the CDR3. Sequencing was performed on naive CD4+ T cells from PBMCs. Noted subset: CD45RA+ positively selected. The chain carries TRBV28 and TRBJ1-5; D uncertain. This receptor was taken from a man between 18 and 29 years old in good health. Some clones in this sample may be carry-over from other donors' samples. CDR3 sequence (DNA): TGTGCCAGCAGTCCTTTAGGCAATCAGCCCCAGCATTTT. Encoded protein: CASSPLGNQPQHF.